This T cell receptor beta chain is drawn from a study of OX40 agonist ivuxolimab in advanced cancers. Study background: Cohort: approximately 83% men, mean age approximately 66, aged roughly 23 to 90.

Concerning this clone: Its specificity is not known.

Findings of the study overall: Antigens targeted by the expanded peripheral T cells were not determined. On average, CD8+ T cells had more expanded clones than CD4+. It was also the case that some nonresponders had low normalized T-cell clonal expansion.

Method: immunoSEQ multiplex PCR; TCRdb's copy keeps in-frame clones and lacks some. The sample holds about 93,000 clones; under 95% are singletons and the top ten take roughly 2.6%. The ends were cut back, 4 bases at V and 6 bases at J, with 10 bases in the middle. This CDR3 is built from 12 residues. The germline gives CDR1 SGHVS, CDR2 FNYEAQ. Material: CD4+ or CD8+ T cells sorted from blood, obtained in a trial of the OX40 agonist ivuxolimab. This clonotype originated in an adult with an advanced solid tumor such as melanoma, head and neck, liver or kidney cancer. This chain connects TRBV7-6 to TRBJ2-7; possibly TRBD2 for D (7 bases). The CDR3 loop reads CASSWRGGEQYF. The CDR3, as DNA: TGTGCCAGCAGCTGGAGGGGGGGCGAGCAGTACTTC.